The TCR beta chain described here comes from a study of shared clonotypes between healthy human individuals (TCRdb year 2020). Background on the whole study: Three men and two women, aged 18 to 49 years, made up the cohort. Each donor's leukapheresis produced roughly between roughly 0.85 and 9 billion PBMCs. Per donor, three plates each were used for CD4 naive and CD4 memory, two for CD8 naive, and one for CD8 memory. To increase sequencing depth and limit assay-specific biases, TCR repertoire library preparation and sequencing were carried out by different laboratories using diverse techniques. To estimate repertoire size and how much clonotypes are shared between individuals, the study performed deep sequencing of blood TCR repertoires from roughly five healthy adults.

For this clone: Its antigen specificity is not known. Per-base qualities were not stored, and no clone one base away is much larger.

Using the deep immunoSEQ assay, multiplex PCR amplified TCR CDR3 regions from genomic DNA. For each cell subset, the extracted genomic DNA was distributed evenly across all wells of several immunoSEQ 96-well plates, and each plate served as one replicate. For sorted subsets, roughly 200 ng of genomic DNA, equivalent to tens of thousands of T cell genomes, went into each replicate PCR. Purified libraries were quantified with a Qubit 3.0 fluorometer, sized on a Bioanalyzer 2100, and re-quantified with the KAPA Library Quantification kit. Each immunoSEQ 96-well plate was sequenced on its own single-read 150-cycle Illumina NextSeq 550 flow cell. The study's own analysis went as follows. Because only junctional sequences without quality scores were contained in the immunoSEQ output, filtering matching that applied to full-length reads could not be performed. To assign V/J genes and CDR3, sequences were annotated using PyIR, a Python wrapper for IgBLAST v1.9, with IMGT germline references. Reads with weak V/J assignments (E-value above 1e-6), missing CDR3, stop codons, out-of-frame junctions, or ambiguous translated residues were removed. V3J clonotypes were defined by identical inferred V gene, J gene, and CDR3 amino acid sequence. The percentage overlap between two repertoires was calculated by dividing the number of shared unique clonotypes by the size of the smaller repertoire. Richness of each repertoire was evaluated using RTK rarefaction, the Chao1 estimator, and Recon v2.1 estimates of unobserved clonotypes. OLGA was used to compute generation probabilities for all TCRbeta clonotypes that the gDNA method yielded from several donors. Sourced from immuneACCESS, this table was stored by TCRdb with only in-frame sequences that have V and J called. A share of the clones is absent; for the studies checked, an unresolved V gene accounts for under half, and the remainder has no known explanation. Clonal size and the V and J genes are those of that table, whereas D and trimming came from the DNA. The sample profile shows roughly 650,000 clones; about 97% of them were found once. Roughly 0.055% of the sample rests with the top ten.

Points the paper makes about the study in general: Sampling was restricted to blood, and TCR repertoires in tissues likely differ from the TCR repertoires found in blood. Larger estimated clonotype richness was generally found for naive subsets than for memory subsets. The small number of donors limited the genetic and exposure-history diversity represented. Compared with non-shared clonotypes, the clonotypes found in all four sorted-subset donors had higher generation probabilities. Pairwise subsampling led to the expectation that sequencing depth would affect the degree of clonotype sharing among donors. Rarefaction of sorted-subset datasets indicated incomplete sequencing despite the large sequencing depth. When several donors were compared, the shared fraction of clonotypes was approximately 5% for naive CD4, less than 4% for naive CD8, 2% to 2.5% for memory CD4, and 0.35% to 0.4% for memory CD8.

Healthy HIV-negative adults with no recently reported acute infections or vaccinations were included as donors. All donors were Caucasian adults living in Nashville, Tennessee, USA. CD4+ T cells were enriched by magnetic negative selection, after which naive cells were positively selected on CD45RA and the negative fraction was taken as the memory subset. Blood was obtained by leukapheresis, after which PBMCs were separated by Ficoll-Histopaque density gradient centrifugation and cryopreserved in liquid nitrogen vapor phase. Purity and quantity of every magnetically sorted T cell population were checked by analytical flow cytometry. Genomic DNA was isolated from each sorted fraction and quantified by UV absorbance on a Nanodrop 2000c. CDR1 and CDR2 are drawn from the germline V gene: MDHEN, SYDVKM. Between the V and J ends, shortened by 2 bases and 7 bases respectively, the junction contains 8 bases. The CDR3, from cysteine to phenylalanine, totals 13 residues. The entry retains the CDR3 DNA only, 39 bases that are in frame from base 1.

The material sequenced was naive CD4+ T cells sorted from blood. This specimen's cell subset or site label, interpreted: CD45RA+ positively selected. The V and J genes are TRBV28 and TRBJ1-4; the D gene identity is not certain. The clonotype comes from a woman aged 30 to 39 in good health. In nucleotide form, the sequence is TGTGCCAGCAGTTTAGATCCGGCTGAAAAACTGTTTTTT. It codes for CASSLDPAEKLFF.